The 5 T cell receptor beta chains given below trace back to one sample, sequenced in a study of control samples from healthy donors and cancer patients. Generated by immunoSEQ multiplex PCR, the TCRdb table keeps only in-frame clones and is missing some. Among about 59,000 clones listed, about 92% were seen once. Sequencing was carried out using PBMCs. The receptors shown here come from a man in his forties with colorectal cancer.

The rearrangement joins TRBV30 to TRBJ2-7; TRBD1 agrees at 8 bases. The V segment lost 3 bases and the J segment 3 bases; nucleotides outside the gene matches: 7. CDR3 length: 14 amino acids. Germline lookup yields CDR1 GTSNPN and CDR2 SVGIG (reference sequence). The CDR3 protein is CAWSVTGGVYEQYF. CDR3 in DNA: TGTGCCTGGAGCGTCACAGGGGGAGTCTACGAGCAGTACTTC.

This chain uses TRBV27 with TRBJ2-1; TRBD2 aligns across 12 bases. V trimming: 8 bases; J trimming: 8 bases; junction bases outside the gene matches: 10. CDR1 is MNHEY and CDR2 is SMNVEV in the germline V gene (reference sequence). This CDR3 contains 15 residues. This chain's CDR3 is CASWALAGGADEQFF. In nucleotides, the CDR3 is TGTGCCAGCTGGGCTCTAGCGGGGGGGGCCGATGAGCAGTTCTTC.

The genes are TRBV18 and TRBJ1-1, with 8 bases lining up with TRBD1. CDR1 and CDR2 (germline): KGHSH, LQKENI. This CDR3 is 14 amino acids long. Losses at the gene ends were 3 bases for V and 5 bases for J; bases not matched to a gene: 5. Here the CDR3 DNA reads TGTGCCAGCTCACCCACAGGGGGGTTGACTGAAGCTTTCTTT. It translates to CASSPTGGLTEAFF.

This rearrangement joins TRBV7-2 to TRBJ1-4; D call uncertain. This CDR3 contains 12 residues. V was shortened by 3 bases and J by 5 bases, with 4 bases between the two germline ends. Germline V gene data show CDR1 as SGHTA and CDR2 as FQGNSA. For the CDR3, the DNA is TGTGCCAGCAGCTTTGCCAATGAAAAACTGTTTTTT. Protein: CASSFANEKLFF.

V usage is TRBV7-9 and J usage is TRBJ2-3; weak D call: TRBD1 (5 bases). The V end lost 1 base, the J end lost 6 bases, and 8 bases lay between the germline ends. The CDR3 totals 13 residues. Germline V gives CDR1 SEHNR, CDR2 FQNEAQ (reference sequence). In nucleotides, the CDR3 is TGTGCCAGCAGCTTAGACAGGACGGATACGCAGTATTTT. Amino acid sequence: CASSLDRTDTQYF.